This TCR beta chain was identified during a study of cytomegalovirus exposure and HLA in healthy donors. General study results and limits: Equally common other TCR beta chains were less clonally expanded than HLA-associated ones, a later analysis found. Among TCR beta chains, those listed as cytomegalovirus-associated numbered some 170. Common viral pathogens seemed to be connected with several of the most significant clusters, according to a later analysis.

Primers: 60 Vbeta forward and 13 Jbeta reverse. TCRdb's copy holds only in-frame clones and misses some; the assay was immunoSEQ multiplex PCR. The sample includes approximately 140,000 clones, around 80% of them seen just once. Everyone who donated was a healthy bone marrow donor. Notes on this clone: The target antigen is unknown.

The specimen sequenced was PBMCs. The receptor was derived from a boy aged 2 to 10 in good health and CMV-seronegative.

The CDR3 DNA is TGTGCCAGCAGCGCCGACAGGGGCCTTGGAGGGGAGCAGTACTTC. Translated: CASSADRGLGGEQYF. The rearrangement uses TRBV9 and TRBJ2-7, with 8 bases fitting TRBD1. This CDR3 contains 15 residues. With V trimmed by 3 bases and J by 7 bases, 12 bases remained unmatched. Germline lookup yields CDR1 SGDLS and CDR2 YYNGEE.